Shown below are 11 T cell receptor beta chains from a single sample sequenced in a study of control samples from healthy donors and cancer patients. Repertoires were generated with immunoSEQ multiplex PCR, while TCRdb's copy carries only in-frame clones and drops some. The repertoire holds over 150,000 clones, with around 94% as singletons. The sample taken for sequencing was blood. The source is a woman younger than 30 in good health.

This chain uses TRBV7-2 with TRBJ1-4; 9 bases align to TRBD1. The CDR3 has 14 amino acids. J gave up 12 bases and V 5 bases, and 10 bases lay outside the gene matches. The V gene's germline CDR1 is SGHTA and CDR2 FQGNSA. For the CDR3, the DNA is TGTGCCAGCAGCGTGTCGACAGGGGGACCGGAACTGTTTTTT. Its translation: CASSVSTGGPELFF. Variable domain in full (rest from reference TRBV7-2 and TRBJ1-4): GAGVSQSPSNKVTEKGKDVELRCDPISGHTALYWYRQSLGQGLEFLIYFQGNSAPDKSGLPSDRFSAERTGGSVSTLTIQRTQQEDSAVYLCASSVSTGGPELFFGSGTQLSVL.

This chain links TRBV19 with TRBJ1-2, with TRBD1 matching over 8 bases. The CDR3 totals 14 residues. The V segment lost 3 bases and the J segment 1 base; nucleotides outside the gene matches: 1. The germline V gene encodes CDR1 LNHDA and CDR2 SQIVND (reference sequence). DNA for the CDR3: TGTGCCAGTAGTATCGACAGGGGTAACTATGGCTACACCTTC. Its protein is CASSIDRGNYGYTF.

The rearrangement joins TRBV6-5 to TRBJ2-4; 7 bases map to TRBD1. From germline, CDR1 is MNHEY and CDR2 SVGAGI. There are 14 residues in the CDR3. V gave up 5 bases and J gave up 7 bases; unmatched junction bases: 8. CDR3 loop: CASSMGQWGNIQYF. CDR3 nucleotides: TGTGCCAGCAGTATGGGACAGTGGGGGAACATTCAGTACTTC.

The chain employs TRBV2 and TRBJ2-7, with D possibly being TRBD2 (5 bases). Trimming shortened V by 8 bases and J by 1 base, and 6 bases separated the two germline ends. This CDR3 is built from 11 residues. Per the germline V gene, CDR1 is SNHLY and CDR2 is FYNNEI. The CDR3 region is CASGLSYEQYF. For the CDR3, the DNA is TGTGCCAGCGGACTTTCCTACGAGCAGTACTTC. The complete variable domain, with remaining parts taken from reference TRBV2 and TRBJ2-7, reads EPEVTQTPSHQVTQMGQEVILRCVPISNHLYFYWYRQILGQKVEFLVSFYNNEISEKSEIFDDQFSVERPDGSNFTLKIRSTKLEDSAMYFCASGLSYEQYFGPGTRLTVT.

The chain has TRBV3-1 (or the pseudogene TRBV3-2) and TRBJ1-2; D may be TRBD1 (6 bases). CDR1 is LGHDT, CDR2 YNNKEL, per germline (reference sequence). This CDR3 is built from 13 residues. V shed 1 base and J shed 8 bases, with 11 bases lying between them. The CDR3 spells CASSQAHRAGYTF. CDR3 nucleotides: TGTGCCAGCAGCCAAGCCCACAGGGCGGGCTACACCTTC.

The chain combines TRBV29-1 with TRBJ1-1; D may be TRBD1 (5 bases). CDR1 and CDR2 from the germline V gene are SQVTM and ANQGSEA. The germline V and J ends were trimmed by 3 bases and 10 bases, with 9 bases remaining between them. CDR3 size: 10 residues. CDR3 nucleotides: TGCAGCGTTGATAGGCAGGGAGCTTTCTTT. The encoded protein is CSVDRQGAFF.

The V gene is TRBV5-4, the J gene TRBJ2-5; the D gene is possibly TRBD2 (7 bases). Between the trimmed V and J ends, which lost 2 bases and 4 bases, there was a span of 24 bases. Looked up from germline, CDR1 is SGHNT and CDR2 is YYREEE (reference sequence). The CDR3 contains 18 residues. The CDR3 sequence is CASSLGRGGGAAVETQYF. CDR3 nucleotides: TGTGCCAGCAGCTTAGGGAGAGGAGGGGGGGCCGCTGTAGAGACCCAGTACTTC.

The chain joins TRBV20-1 to TRBJ2-2; TRBD2 matches at 10 bases. The trim removed 5 bases at V and 0 bases at J, leaving 9 bases unmatched. Germline V gene lookup returns CDR1 DFQATT and CDR2 SNEGSKA (reference sequence). The CDR3 runs 17 residues. The CDR3 sequence is CSARGLAGASNTGELFF. Written as DNA, the CDR3 is TGCAGTGCTCGTGGCCTAGCGGGAGCCTCGAACACCGGGGAGCTGTTTTTT.

The chain couples TRBV28 to TRBJ1-3; maybe TRBD1 (5 bases). Trimming cost V 4 bases and J 0 bases, with 16 bases left between them. The length of the CDR3 is 17 residues. In germline, CDR1 is MDHEN, CDR2 SYDVKM. The CDR3 bases are TGTGCCAGCAGTTCGCATCCGGGACCGACCTCTGGAAACACCATATATTTT. Amino acids: CASSSHPGPTSGNTIYF.

The sample holds one count of this clone. V is TRBV7-9 and J is TRBJ2-7; 9 bases fit TRBD1. Germline loops: CDR1 SEHNR, CDR2 FQNEAQ (reference sequence). CDR3 length: 14 amino acids. The trim removed 11 bases at V and 3 bases at J, leaving 11 bases unmatched. CDR3 residues: CASTPGQGFYEQYF. CDR3 DNA: TGTGCCTCCACCCCGGGACAGGGATTCTACGAGCAGTACTTC.

This clone was seen repeatedly, ten times or more. The chain employs TRBV29-1 and TRBJ1-4; TRBD1 is a possible D gene (6 bases). The V gene lost 3 bases and the J gene lost 0 bases, with 8 bases spanning the gap. Germline loops: CDR1 SQVTM, CDR2 ANQGSEA. This CDR3 has 14 amino acids. Here the CDR3 DNA reads TGCAGCGTTGAGGGGACAACAACTAATGAAAAACTGTTTTTT. Its translation: CSVEGTTTNEKLFF. The full variable domain, rest sourced from reference TRBV29-1 and TRBJ1-4, is SAVISQKPSRDICQRGTSLTIQCQVDSQVTMMFWYRQQPGQSLTLIATANQGSEATYESGFVIDKFPISRPNLTFSTLTVSNMSPEDSSIYLCSVEGTTTNEKLFFGSGTQLSVL.